A single sample is the source of the 23 T cell receptor beta chains below, sequenced in a study of cytomegalovirus exposure and HLA in healthy donors. This PCR relied on a set of 60 Vbeta primers and 13 Jbeta primers. The method was immunoSEQ multiplex PCR; TCRdb's version includes in-frame clones alone and lacks a portion of them. The sample has 150,000 or so clones, 80% seen once. The sequencing input was PBMCs. These receptors were collected from a man aged 25 to 40 in good health and CMV-seropositive.

The J gene is TRBJ2-1, the V gene TRBV7-9, with D unresolved. The CDR3 totals 14 residues. The germline CDR1 and CDR2 sequences are SEHNR and FQNEAQ (reference sequence). Between the trimmed V and J ends, which lost 1 base and 8 bases, there was a span of 12 bases. The CDR3 coding sequence is TGTGCCAGCAGCTTAGAGTTGGGTCGGGATGAGCAGTTCTTC. Protein: CASSLELGRDEQFF.

The rearrangement uses TRBV5-1 and TRBJ2-2, with a weak D call TRBD2 (6 bases). From germline, CDR1 is SGHRS and CDR2 YFSETQ. This CDR3 has 16 residues. V was cut by 2 bases and J by 0 bases, with 11 bases left in between. In nucleotides, the CDR3 is TGCGCCAGCAGCTTTAGGACTAACCCGAACACCGGGGAGCTGTTTTTT. Protein product: CASSFRTNPNTGELFF.

This clone has only one observation. V usage is TRBV4-2 and J usage is TRBJ1-2; 9 nucleotides agree with TRBD1. After removal of 8 bases from V and 3 bases from J, the junction contained 10 bases not matched to a gene. CDR1 is LGHNA, CDR2 YNFKEQ, per germline. The CDR3 has 15 residues. CDR3 bases: TGTGCCAGCCGGGGACAGGGTACGGTGGACTATGGCTACACCTTC. Protein sequence: CASRGQGTVDYGYTF.

The chain recombines TRBV5-5 with TRBJ1-5; 7 bases line up with TRBD1. The CDR3 consists of 15 residues. CDR1 and CDR2 (germline): SGHKS, YYEKEE (reference sequence). J was trimmed by 1 base and V by 4 bases; bases with no gene match: 5. The DNA for the CDR3 is TGTGCCAGCAGCCCGGAGGGACAGAGCAATCAGCCCCAGCATTTT. It encodes CASSPEGQSNQPQHF.

This chain links TRBV5-5 with TRBJ2-7, with a weak D call TRBD2 (6 bases). CDR1 and CDR2 (germline): SGHKS, YYEKEE (reference sequence). The germline V and J ends were trimmed by 1 base and 0 bases, with 14 bases remaining between them. CDR3 length: 16 residues. CDR3 sequence (DNA): TGTGCCAGCAGCTTGTTGGGAGTAGCGGCCTCCTACGAGCAGTACTTC. Translated: CASSLLGVAASYEQYF.

The gene calls are TRBV5-1 and TRBJ2-1, with 8 bases fitting TRBD2. The CDR3 runs to 13 residues. Trimming took 0 bases from V and 9 from J; bases not matched to a gene: 2. Germline V CDR1 and CDR2: SGHRS, YFSETQ. As DNA, the CDR3 is TGCGCCAGCAGCTTGGCCGCGGGAGGTGAGCAGTTCTTC. Translation: CASSLAAGGEQFF.

This chain connects TRBV4-1 to TRBJ2-7; the match to TRBD2 covers 10 bases. Trimming cost V 1 base and J 3 bases; bases outside gene matches: 6. This CDR3 has 16 amino acids. The germline gives CDR1 MGHRA, CDR2 YSYEKL. CDR3 sequence (DNA): TGCGCCAGCAGCCAAGGATCTAGCGGGAGTGTCTACGAGCAGTACTTC. Amino acids: CASSQGSSGSVYEQYF.

V is TRBV19 and J is TRBJ2-2, with 10 positions matching TRBD1. V gave up 7 bases and J gave up 8 bases; unmatched junction bases: 7. CDR3 length: 14 residues. Germline values: CDR1 LNHDA, CDR2 SQIVND (reference sequence). The CDR3 DNA follows: TGTGCCAGTACTCCGGGACAGGGGAGTGGGGAGCTGTTTTTT. It translates to CASTPGQGSGELFF. The full variable domain, completed using reference TRBV19 and TRBJ2-2, is DGGITQSPKYLFRKEGQNVTLSCEQNLNHDAMYWYRQDPGQGLRLIYYSQIVNDFQKGDIAEGYSVSREKKESFPLTVTSAQKNPTAFYLCASTPGQGSGELFFGEGSRLTVL.

The rearrangement uses TRBV28 and TRBJ1-1; D might be TRBD1 (6 bases). CDR3 length: 14 amino acids. Germline V gives CDR1 MDHEN, CDR2 SYDVKM. The V and J ends lost 3 bases and 4 bases respectively, with 12 bases between them. The CDR3 region has the DNA TGTGCCAGCAGTTTGCAGGGGAGCGTCACTGAAGCTTTCTTT. The encoded protein is CASSLQGSVTEAFF.

The chain uses TRBV18 and TRBJ1-2, with D perhaps matching TRBD1 (6 bases). This CDR3 has 15 residues. Germline V gene data show CDR1 as KGHSH and CDR2 as LQKENI. V shed 4 bases and J shed 7 bases, with 19 bases lying between them. The chain's CDR3 is CASSLPGQTSGGYTF. CDR3 coding DNA: TGTGCCAGCTCACTCCCGGGACAAACATCGGGTGGCTACACCTTC.

The V and J genes are TRBV18 and TRBJ2-5; D may be TRBD2 (5 bases). The V end lost 3 bases, the J end lost 5 bases, and 19 bases lay between the germline ends. The V gene's germline CDR1 is KGHSH and CDR2 LQKENI. The CDR3 runs to 16 residues. CDR3 loop: CASSPRAPPSRETQYF. DNA of the CDR3: TGTGCCAGCTCACCGCGGGCCCCCCCTAGCCGGGAGACCCAGTACTTC.

Note on this clone: This specimen includes other DNA sequences encoding the same CDR3. J is TRBJ2-1 and V is TRBV13; 8 bases agree with TRBD1. V dropped 5 bases and J dropped 1; count of bases not matched to a gene: 4. The CDR3 runs to 15 residues. Germline-derived CDR1 and CDR2 are PRHDT and FYEKMQ (reference sequence). In DNA, the CDR3 is TGTGCCAGCAGCCCCCAGGGGGCATCCTACAATGAGCAGTTCTTC. It yields the protein CASSPQGASYNEQFF.

This clone has just a few counts. The rearrangement joins TRBV28 to TRBJ2-3; D is perhaps TRBD1 (6 bases). The V gene's germline CDR1 is MDHEN and CDR2 SYDVKM. Between the trimmed V and J ends, which lost 3 bases and 1 base, there was a span of 17 bases. The CDR3 runs 17 residues. The CDR3 reads CASSFPAQGVGTDTQYF. The CDR3 DNA is TGTGCCAGCAGTTTCCCCGCACAGGGTGTCGGCACAGATACGCAGTATTTT. Supplemented by reference TRBV28 and TRBJ2-3, the full variable domain reads DVKVTQSSRYLVKRTGEKVFLECVQDMDHENMFWYRQDPGLGLRLIYFSYDVKMKEKGDIPEGYSVSREKKERFSLILESASTNQTSMYLCASSFPAQGVGTDTQYFGPGTRLTVL.

This chain uses TRBV5-1 with TRBJ2-1; 14 nucleotides line up with TRBD2. The germline gives CDR1 SGHRS, CDR2 YFSETQ. The CDR3 contains 15 residues. J lost 8 bases, V lost 0 bases, and 1 base had no gene match. Written as DNA, the CDR3 is TGCGCCAGCAGCTTGGCGACTAGCGGGAGGGATGAGCAGTTCTTC. Encoded protein: CASSLATSGRDEQFF.

The chain has TRBV30 and TRBJ2-7; 8 positions agree with TRBD2. J gave up 2 bases and V 2 bases, and 5 bases lay outside the gene matches. The germline gives CDR1 GTSNPN, CDR2 SVGIG (reference sequence). The CDR3 totals 14 residues. The CDR3 region has the DNA TGTGCCTGGAGTACTAGCGGCGGCCCCTACGAGCAGTACTTC. It translates to CAWSTSGGPYEQYF.

This sequence joins TRBV29-1 and TRBJ1-2; TRBD1 matches 8 bases. Germline CDR1 SQVTM, CDR2 ANQGSEA. V shed 6 bases and J 6 bases; nucleotides not matched to a gene: 3. This CDR3 comprises 11 residues. The CDR3 sequence is CSVRQGNGYTF. In DNA form, the CDR3 reads TGCAGCGTCCGACAGGGGAATGGCTACACCTTC.

The V call is TRBV4-2, the J call TRBJ2-1, with 12 bases matching TRBD2. Germline values: CDR1 LGHNA, CDR2 YNFKEQ. J was trimmed by 6 bases and V by 0 bases; bases with no gene match: 6. The CDR3 loop spans 17 amino acids. CDR3 nucleotides: TGTGCCAGCAGCCAAGATAGACTAGCGGGAGAGTCCAATGAGCAGTTCTTC. Amino acids: CASSQDRLAGESNEQFF.

V usage is TRBV28 and J usage is TRBJ2-1, with 9 bases identical to TRBD2. CDR1 and CDR2 (germline): MDHEN, SYDVKM. The CDR3 extends over 18 amino acids. Unmatched junction bases numbered 17, after V lost 11 bases and J lost 0 bases. CDR3 residues: CAATRGTSISGSYNEQFF. The CDR3 DNA sequence: TGTGCCGCAACACGGGGGACTAGCATATCCGGCTCCTACAATGAGCAGTTCTTC.

This clone was seen a few times. The chain uses TRBV19 and TRBJ1-3, with D possibly matching TRBD1 (5 bases). The CDR3 length is 13 residues. Trimming stripped 6 bases from V and 1 base from J, with 7 bases between. Germline V gene sequence: CDR1 LNHDA, CDR2 SQIVND (reference sequence). The DNA of the CDR3 is TGTGCCAGTAGACAGGAGTCTGGAAACACCATATATTTT. This gives the protein CASRQESGNTIYF. The full variable domain, completed using reference TRBV19 and TRBJ1-3, is DGGITQSPKYLFRKEGQNVTLSCEQNLNHDAMYWYRQDPGQGLRLIYYSQIVNDFQKGDIAEGYSVSREKKESFPLTVTSAQKNPTAFYLCASRQESGNTIYFGEGSWLTVV.

With regard to this clone: The identical CDR3 is also encoded by other nucleotide sequences in the sample. The CDR3 reads CASSLSSGNTEAFF. CDR3 nucleotide sequence: TGTGCCAGCAGTTTATCTTCGGGGAACACTGAAGCTTTCTTT. The chain links TRBV27 to TRBJ1-1; D is uncertain. V lost 0 bases, J lost 1 base, and 6 bases lay in between. CDR1 is MNHEY, CDR2 SMNVEV, per germline (reference sequence). The CDR3 is 14 residues long.

This chain links TRBV2 with TRBJ1-2, with a tentative D call TRBD1 (6 bases). Per germline, CDR1 SNHLY and CDR2 FYNNEI. The length of the CDR3 is 14 residues. Trimming removed 2 bases from V and 4 bases from J, with 11 bases in between. The CDR3 spells CASSESRGFYGYTF. CDR3 DNA: TGTGCCAGCAGTGAAAGCAGGGGATTCTATGGCTACACCTTC. Full variable domain (outside the CDR3, taken from reference TRBV2 and TRBJ1-2): EPEVTQTPSHQVTQMGQEVILRCVPISNHLYFYWYRQILGQKVEFLVSFYNNEISEKSEIFDDQFSVERPDGSNFTLKIRSTKLEDSAMYFCASSESRGFYGYTFGSGTRLTVV.

This chain joins TRBV13 and TRBJ2-3; unclear D gene. There are 14 residues in the CDR3. V was trimmed by 0 bases and J by 2 bases, leaving 6 bases between them. The germline gives CDR1 PRHDT, CDR2 FYEKMQ (reference sequence). As DNA, the CDR3 is TGTGCCAGCAGCTTAGGATCCCTCACAGATACGCAGTATTTT. Protein sequence: CASSLGSLTDTQYF.

As concerns this clone: The sample carries other DNA sequences with the same CDR3. The chain carries TRBV9 and TRBJ2-3; a possible D gene is TRBD2 (6 bases). The V gene's germline CDR1 is SGDLS and CDR2 YYNGEE. V lost 0 bases to trimming and J lost 2 bases, with 10 bases between them. The CDR3 has 15 residues. CDR3: CASSVGGGTTDTQYF. The CDR3 DNA reads TGTGCCAGCAGCGTAGGCGGCGGGACCACAGATACGCAGTATTTT.